Listed below are T cell receptor beta chains from one sample, sequenced in a study of identical twins. TCRdb analysed the 5' RACE reads with MiXCR anew, one entry per CDR3 protein. The table lists about 890,000 distinct CDR3 sequences, about 12% of them singletons. The data were also submitted as part of a second study, on yellow fever vaccine responses in identical twins.

The specimen sequenced was PBMCs. All receptors derive from a woman aged 18-29 years in good health. Each CDR3 is given with its conserved first and last residue. A D gene is named only where the DNA matches it firmly. Clone size is given for some rows only: seen once, a few or many times, or a class if the clone is expanded.

TGCGCCAGCAGCTTAACCTACGGTCCCGGGGAGCTGTTTTTT,CASSLTYGPGELFF,TRBV5-1,NA,NA,TRBJ2-2
TGTGCCAGCAGTTACTCACTAGCGGGACCAGATACGCAGTATTTT,CASSYSLAGPDTQYF,TRBV6-5,TRBD2,few,TRBJ2-3
TGTGCCAGCAGAACTCAGAGGGGGATCACCGGGGAGCTGTTTTTT,CASRTQRGITGELFF,TRBV12-3/TRBV12-4,NA,many,TRBJ2-2
TGTGCCAGCAGCTTAGGACTGATCGGGACAGATACGCAGTATTTT,CASSLGLIGTDTQYF,TRBV7-2,NA,many,TRBJ2-3
TGTGCCAGCAGCTTATCGACAGGGGGCACTGAAGCTTTCTTT,CASSLSTGGTEAFF,TRBV7-9,TRBD1,many,TRBJ1-1
TGTGCCAGCAGCTTGTTTTCTGTCCAAGAGACCCAGTACTTC,CASSLFSVQETQYF,TRBV11-2,NA,few,TRBJ2-5
TGCGCCAGCATTCCGGGCTACACCTACGAGCAGTACTTC,CASIPGYTYEQYF,TRBV10-2,NA,few,TRBJ2-7
TGCGCCAGCAGCTCGCGACCTCTTTCCTACAATGAGCAGTTCTTC,CASSSRPLSYNEQFF,TRBV5-1,NA,few,TRBJ2-1
TGTGCCATCGGACAAACAGGGGGACCCACAGATACGCAGTATTTT,CAIGQTGGPTDTQYF,TRBV10-3,TRBD1,NA,TRBJ2-3
TGTGCCAGCAGTTCAACGACAGGTGATGCTTTCTTT,CASSSTTGDAFF,TRBV12-3/TRBV12-4,NA,few,TRBJ1-1
TGTGCCAGCAGCCACCGCCCCCGGGACAGTGCTTCCTACGAGCAGTACTTC,CASSHRPRDSASYEQYF,TRBV7-6,TRBD1,NA,TRBJ2-7
TGTGCCAGCAGCCCCCGGACTAGCGGGCGCAATGAGCAGTTCTTC,CASSPRTSGRNEQFF,TRBV9,TRBD2,many,TRBJ2-1
TGCAGCGTCCTCCAAGGACGCCGGACCTCACTAGCCAAAAACATTCAGTACTTC,CSVLQGRRTSLAKNIQYF,TRBV29-1,NA,many,TRBJ2-4
TGTGCCAGCAGCGCCCCTCGGGGGTTTAACACCGGGGAGCTGTTTTTT,CASSAPRGFNTGELFF,TRBV9,NA,NA,TRBJ2-2
TGTGCCAGCAGCGCCGAGGGGCGCAGTCTACGAGCTTTCTTT,CASSAEGRSLRAFF,TRBV9,NA,many,TRBJ1-1
TGTGCCAGCAGCCCAAATCTTTACAATGAGCAGTTCTTC,CASSPNLYNEQFF,TRBV7-9,NA,NA,TRBJ2-1
TGTGCCAGCTCTCCCAGAGACGCAGATACGCAGTATTTT,CASSPRDADTQYF,TRBV6-1,NA,NA,TRBJ2-3
TGTGCCAGCAGCTTAGGGAGGGGGAGCTTATACGAGCAGTACTTC,CASSLGRGSLYEQYF,TRBV7-2,NA,NA,TRBJ2-7
TGTGCCAGCAGCTTGGCTGGACAGGTCATCTATGGCTACACCTTC,CASSLAGQVIYGYTF,TRBV5-5,TRBD1,few,TRBJ1-2
TGTGCCAGCAGGCCAATACAGGGGGCGCCGGTCGATGAGCAGTTCTTC,CASRPIQGAPVDEQFF,TRBV27,TRBD1,few,TRBJ2-1
TGCGCCAGCAGCTTACCGGAGGCACACACAGATACGCAGTATTTT,CASSLPEAHTDTQYF,TRBV5-1,NA,few,TRBJ2-3
TGTGCCAGCAGTTTATACGGTGAAAAACTGTTTTTT,CASSLYGEKLFF,TRBV12-3/TRBV12-4,NA,many,TRBJ1-4
TGTGCCAGCAGTTTGTTCCGGGCCGACACAGATACGCAGTATTTT,CASSLFRADTDTQYF,TRBV12-3/TRBV12-4,NA,NA,TRBJ2-3
TGTGCCAGCAGTCATGGCTCCTACGAGCAGTACTTC,CASSHGSYEQYF,TRBV7-9,NA,many,TRBJ2-7
TGTGCCACCACATTCAGGGACAGCCCTTACAATGAGCAGTTCTTC,CATTFRDSPYNEQFF,TRBV6-1,TRBD1,few,TRBJ2-1
TGTGCCAGTAGTACGACAGGGGGCCGGACTGAAGCTTTCTTT,CASSTTGGRTEAFF,TRBV19,TRBD1,few,TRBJ1-1
TGTGCCAGCAGCTCCACCGTCGGGGCGATCCATCAGCCCCAGCATTTT,CASSSTVGAIHQPQHF,TRBV7-2,NA,NA,TRBJ1-5
TGCGCCAGCAGCCAAGATACAGGGAGTCGTTCACCCCTCCACTTT,CASSQDTGSRSPLHF,TRBV4-1,NA,NA,TRBJ1-6
TGTGCCAGCAGCTTAGCTCTAGGGATGAACACTGAAGCTTTCTTT,CASSLALGMNTEAFF,TRBV7-6,NA,few,TRBJ1-1